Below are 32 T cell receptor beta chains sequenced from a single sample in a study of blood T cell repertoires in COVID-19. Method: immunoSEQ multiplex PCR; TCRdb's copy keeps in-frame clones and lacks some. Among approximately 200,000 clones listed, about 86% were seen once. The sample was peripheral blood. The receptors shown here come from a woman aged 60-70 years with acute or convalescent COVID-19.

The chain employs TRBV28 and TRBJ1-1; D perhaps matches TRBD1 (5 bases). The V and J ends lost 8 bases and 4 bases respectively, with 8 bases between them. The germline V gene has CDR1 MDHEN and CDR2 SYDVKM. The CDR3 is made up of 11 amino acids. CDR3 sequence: CASGGGTEAFF. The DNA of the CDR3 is TGTGCCAGCGGGGGAGGCACTGAAGCTTTCTTT.

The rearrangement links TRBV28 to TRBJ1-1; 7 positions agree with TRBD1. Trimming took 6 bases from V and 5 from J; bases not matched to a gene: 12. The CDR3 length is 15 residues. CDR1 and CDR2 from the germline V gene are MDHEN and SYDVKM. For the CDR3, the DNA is TGTGCCAGCAGCCAACCTACAGGGGATGGGACTGAAGCTTTCTTT. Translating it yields CASSQPTGDGTEAFF.

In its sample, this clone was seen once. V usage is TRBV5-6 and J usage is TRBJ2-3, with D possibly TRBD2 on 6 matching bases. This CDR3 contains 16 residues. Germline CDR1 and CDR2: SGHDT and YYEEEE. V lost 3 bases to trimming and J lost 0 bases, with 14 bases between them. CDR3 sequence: CASSWGLGTSTDTQYF. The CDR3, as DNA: TGTGCCAGCAGCTGGGGACTGGGAACTAGCACAGATACGCAGTATTTT.

The CDR3, as DNA: TGTGCCAGCAGCCAAAGGGGTTTTAATGAAAAACTGTTTTTT. It is translated as CASSQRGFNEKLFF. The chain couples TRBV28 to TRBJ1-4, with D perhaps matching TRBD1 (5 bases). With 6 bases removed from V and 4 bases from J, the gap between germline ends came to 12 bases. The CDR3 has 14 residues. Germline V gene sequence: CDR1 MDHEN, CDR2 SYDVKM.

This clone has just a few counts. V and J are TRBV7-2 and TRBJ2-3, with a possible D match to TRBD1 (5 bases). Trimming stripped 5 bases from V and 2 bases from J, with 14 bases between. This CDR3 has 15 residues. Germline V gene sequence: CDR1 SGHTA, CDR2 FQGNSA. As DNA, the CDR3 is TGTGCCAGCAGCAGTAGGGGAAGGTCCACAGATACGCAGTATTTT. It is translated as CASSSRGRSTDTQYF.

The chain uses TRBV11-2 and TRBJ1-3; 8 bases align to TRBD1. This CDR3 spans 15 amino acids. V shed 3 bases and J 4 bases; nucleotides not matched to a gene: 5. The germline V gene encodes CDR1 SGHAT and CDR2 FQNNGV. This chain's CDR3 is CASSFSGQGGNTIYF. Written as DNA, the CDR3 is TGTGCCAGCAGCTTCAGTGGACAGGGAGGAAACACCATATATTTT.

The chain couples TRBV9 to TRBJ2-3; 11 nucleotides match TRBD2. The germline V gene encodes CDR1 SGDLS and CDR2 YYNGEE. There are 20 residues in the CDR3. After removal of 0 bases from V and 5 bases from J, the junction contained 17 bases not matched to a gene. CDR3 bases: TGTGCCAGCAGCGTAGAATCGTGGGGAAACCCTAGCGGGGGGAAAGATACGCAGTATTTT. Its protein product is CASSVESWGNPSGGKDTQYF.

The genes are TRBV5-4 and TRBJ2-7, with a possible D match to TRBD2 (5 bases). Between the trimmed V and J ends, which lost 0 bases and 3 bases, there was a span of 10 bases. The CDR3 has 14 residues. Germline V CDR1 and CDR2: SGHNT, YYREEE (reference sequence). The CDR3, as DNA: TGTGCCAGCAGCTTGGATTCCGGGGACTACGAGCAGTACTTC. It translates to CASSLDSGDYEQYF.

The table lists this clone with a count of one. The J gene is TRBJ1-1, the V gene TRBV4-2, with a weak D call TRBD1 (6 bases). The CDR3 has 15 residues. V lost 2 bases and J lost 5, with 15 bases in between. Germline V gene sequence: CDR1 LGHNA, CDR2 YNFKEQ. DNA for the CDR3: TGTGCCAGCAGCCAATTTCGAACGAGGGGGACTGAAGCTTTCTTT. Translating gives CASSQFRTRGTEAFF.

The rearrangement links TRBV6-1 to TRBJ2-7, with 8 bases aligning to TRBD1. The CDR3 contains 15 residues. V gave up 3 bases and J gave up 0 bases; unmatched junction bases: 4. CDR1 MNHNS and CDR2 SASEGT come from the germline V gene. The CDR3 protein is CASSDPGQVSYEQYF. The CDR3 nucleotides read TGTGCCAGCAGTGACCCGGGACAGGTCTCCTACGAGCAGTACTTC.

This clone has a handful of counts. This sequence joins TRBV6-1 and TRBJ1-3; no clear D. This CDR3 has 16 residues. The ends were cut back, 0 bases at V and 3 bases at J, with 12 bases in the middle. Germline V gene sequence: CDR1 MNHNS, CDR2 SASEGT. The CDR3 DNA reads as TGTGCCAGCAGTGAAGCCCCCCCCGCAGGTGGAAACACCATATATTTT. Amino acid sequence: CASSEAPPAGGNTIYF.

The chain's CDR3 is CASSPYSGNNEQFF. DNA of the CDR3: TGTGCCAGCAGCCCCTACTCCGGGAACAATGAGCAGTTCTTC. The J gene is TRBJ2-1, the V gene TRBV3-1 (or the pseudogene TRBV3-2), with D tentatively TRBD2 (5 bases). Germline V gene data show CDR1 as LGHDT and CDR2 as YNNKEL (reference sequence). Trimming took 4 bases from V and 5 from J, leaving 12 bases between them. This CDR3 has 14 residues.

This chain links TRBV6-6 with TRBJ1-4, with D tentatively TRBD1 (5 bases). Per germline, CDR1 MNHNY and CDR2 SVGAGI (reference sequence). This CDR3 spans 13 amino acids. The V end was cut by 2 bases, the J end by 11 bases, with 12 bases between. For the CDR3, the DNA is TGTGCCAGCAGTTACGAATGGGGCTCCAAACTGTTTTTT. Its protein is CASSYEWGSKLFF.

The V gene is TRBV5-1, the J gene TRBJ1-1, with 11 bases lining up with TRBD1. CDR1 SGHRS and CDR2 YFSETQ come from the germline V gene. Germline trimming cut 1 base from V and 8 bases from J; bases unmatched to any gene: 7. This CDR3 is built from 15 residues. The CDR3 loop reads CASSLLGQGAGEAFF. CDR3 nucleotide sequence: TGCGCCAGCAGCTTGTTAGGACAGGGGGCAGGCGAAGCTTTCTTT. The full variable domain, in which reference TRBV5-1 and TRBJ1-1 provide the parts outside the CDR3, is KAGVTQTPRYLIKTRGQQVTLSCSPISGHRSVSWYQQTPGQGLQFLFEYFSETQRNKGNFPGRFSGRQFSNSRSEMNVSTLELGDSALYLCASSLLGQGAGEAFFGQGTRLTVV.

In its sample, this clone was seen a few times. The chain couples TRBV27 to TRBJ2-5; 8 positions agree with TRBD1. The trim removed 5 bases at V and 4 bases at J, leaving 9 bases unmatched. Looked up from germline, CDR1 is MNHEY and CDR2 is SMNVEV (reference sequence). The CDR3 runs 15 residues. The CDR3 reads CASSAYGQGRETQYF. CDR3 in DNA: TGTGCCAGCAGTGCCTACGGACAGGGTAGAGAGACCCAGTACTTC.

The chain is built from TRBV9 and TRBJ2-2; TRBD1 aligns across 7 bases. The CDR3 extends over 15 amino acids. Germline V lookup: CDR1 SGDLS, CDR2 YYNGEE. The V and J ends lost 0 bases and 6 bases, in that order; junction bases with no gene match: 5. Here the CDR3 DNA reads TGTGCCAGCAGCGTAGAAGGGGGCTCGTCCGGGGAGCTGTTTTTT. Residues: CASSVEGGSSGELFF.

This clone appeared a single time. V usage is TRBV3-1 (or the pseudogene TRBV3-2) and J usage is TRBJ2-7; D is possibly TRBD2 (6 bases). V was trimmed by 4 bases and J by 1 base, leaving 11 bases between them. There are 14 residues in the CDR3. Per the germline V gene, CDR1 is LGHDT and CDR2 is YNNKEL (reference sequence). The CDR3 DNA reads TGTGCCAGCAGCCCGGGACTGGCGTCCTACGAGCAGTACTTC. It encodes CASSPGLASYEQYF.

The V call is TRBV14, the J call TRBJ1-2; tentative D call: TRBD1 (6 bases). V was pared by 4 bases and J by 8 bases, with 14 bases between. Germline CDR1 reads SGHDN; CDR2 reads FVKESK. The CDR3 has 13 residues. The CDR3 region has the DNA TGTGCCAGCAGCCTTCGACAGGACTCCGGCTACACCTTC. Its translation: CASSLRQDSGYTF. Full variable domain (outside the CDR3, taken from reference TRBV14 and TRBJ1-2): EAGVTQFPSHSVIEKGQTVTLRCDPISGHDNLYWYRRVMGKEIKFLLHFVKESKQDESGMPNNRFLAERTGGTYSTLKVQPAELEDSGVYFCASSLRQDSGYTFGSGTRLTVV.

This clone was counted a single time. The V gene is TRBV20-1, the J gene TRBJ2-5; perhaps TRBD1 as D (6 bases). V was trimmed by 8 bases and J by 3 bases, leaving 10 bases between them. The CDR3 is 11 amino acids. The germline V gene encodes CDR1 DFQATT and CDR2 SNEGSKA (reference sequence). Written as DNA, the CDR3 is TGCAGTAAGAGGGGGAAAGAGACCCAGTACTTC. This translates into CSKRGKETQYF.

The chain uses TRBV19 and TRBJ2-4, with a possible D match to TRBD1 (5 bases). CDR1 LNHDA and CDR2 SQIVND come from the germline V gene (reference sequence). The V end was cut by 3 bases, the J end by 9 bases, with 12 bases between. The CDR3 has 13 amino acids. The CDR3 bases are TGTGCCAGTAGTATTCAACCAGGGTCCATTCAGTACTTC. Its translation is CASSIQPGSIQYF.

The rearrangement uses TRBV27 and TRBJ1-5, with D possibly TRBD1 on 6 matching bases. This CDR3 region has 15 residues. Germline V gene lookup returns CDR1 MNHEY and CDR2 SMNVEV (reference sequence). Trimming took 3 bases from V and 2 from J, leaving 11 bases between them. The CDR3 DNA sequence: TGTGCCAGCAGTTTGCTGTCAGGGGGCAATCAGCCCCAGCATTTT. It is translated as CASSLLSGGNQPQHF.

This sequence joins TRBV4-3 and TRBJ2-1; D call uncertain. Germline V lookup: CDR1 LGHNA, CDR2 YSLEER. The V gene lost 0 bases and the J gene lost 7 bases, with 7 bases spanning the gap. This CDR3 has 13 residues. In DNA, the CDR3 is TGCGCCAGCAGCCAAGATCCCGGGAATGAGCAGTTCTTC. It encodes CASSQDPGNEQFF.

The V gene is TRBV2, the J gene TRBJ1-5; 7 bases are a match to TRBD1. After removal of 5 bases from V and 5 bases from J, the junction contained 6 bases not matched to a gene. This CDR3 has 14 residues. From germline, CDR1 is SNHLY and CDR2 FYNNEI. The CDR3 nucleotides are TGTGCCAGCAGTTCGAGGCAGGGGGATCAGCCCCAGCATTTT. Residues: CASSSRQGDQPQHF.

As DNA, the CDR3 is TGTGCCAGCAGTGAAGCGCTGGCAGGGATTTATGGCTACACCTTC. It is translated as CASSEALAGIYGYTF. This chain joins TRBV6-1 and TRBJ1-2; possibly TRBD1 for D (5 bases). This CDR3 comprises 15 residues. The V gene's germline CDR1 is MNHNS and CDR2 SASEGT. The V gene lost 0 bases and the J gene lost 5 bases, with 13 bases spanning the gap.

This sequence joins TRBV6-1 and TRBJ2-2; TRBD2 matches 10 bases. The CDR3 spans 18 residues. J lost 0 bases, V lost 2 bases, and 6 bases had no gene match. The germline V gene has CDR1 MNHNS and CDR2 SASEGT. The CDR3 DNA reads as TGTGCCAGCAGTGAATCGTTAGCGGGGGGCGCGAACACCGGGGAGCTGTTTTTT. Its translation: CASSESLAGGANTGELFF.

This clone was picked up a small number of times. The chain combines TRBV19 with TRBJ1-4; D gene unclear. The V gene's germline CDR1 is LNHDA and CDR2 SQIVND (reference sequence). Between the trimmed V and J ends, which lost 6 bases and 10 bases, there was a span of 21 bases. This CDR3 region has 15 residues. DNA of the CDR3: TGTGCCAGTAGCGATCCTGGGAGCTTTCGGGGAAAACTGTTTTTT. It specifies CASSDPGSFRGKLFF.

CDR3 residues: CASSSFIQGTANTGELFF. The DNA of the CDR3 is TGTGCCAGCAGCTCATTTATCCAGGGGACCGCGAACACCGGGGAGCTGTTTTTT. The rearrangement uses TRBV5-4 and TRBJ2-2, with D possibly being TRBD1 (6 bases). Trimming left V 3 bases short and J 0 bases short, with 18 bases between. Germline CDR1 and CDR2: SGHNT and YYREEE (reference sequence). The CDR3 has 18 amino acids.

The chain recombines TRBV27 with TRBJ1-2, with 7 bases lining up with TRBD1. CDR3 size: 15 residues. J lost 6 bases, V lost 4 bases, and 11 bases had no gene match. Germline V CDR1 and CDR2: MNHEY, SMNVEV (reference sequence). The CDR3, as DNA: TGTGCCAGCAGTTCCGCGGTTGGGACAGTGAATGGCTACACCTTC. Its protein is CASSSAVGTVNGYTF.

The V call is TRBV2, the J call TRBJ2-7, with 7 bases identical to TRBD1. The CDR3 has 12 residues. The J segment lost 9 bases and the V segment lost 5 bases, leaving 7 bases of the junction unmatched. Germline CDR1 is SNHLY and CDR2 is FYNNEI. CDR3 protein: CASSPQGEGQYF. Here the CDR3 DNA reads TGTGCCAGCAGTCCCCAGGGGGAAGGGCAGTACTTC.

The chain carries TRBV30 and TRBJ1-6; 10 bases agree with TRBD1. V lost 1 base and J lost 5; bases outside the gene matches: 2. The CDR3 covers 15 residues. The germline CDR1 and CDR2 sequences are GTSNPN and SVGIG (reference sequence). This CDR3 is CAWSGTGGNNSPLHF. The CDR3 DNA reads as TGTGCCTGGAGTGGGACAGGGGGAAATAATTCACCCCTCCACTTT.

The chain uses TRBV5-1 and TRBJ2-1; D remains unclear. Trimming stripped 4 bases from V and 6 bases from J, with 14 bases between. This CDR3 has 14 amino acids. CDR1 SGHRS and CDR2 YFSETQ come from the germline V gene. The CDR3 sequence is CASSVTLPSNEQFF. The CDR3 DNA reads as TGCGCCAGCAGCGTCACCCTACCCTCCAATGAGCAGTTCTTC.

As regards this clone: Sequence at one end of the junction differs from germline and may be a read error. CDR3 region: CASNLVTGGEGFYTEAFF. The CDR3 DNA follows: TGTGCCAGCAACTTAGTGACAGGGGGCGAGGGGTTCTACACTGAAGCTTTCTTT. The chain is built from TRBV7-2 and TRBJ1-1; 10 bases match TRBD1. The CDR3 covers 18 residues. Germline V CDR1 and CDR2: SGHTA, FQGNSA.